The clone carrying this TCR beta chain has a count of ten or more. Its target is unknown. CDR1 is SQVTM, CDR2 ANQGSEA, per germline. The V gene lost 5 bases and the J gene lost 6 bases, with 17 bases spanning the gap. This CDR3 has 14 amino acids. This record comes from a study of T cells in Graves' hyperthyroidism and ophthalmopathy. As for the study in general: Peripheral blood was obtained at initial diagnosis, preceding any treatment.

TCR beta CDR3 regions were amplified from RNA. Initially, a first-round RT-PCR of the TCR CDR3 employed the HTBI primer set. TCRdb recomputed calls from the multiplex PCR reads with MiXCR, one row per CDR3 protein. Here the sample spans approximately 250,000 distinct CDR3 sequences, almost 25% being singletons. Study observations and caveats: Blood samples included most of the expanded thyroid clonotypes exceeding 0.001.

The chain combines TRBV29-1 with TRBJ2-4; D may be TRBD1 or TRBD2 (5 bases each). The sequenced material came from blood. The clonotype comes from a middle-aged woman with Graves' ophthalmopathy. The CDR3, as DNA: TGCAGCGTTAAAAGTGGCCCTGGGGGAAACATTCAGTACTTC. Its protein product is CSVKSGPGGNIQYF.